This TCR beta chain was obtained from a study of T-cell reconstitution after alpha-beta-depleted transplantation in children. This clonotype was seen many times. CDR3 size: 14 residues. Per germline, CDR1 SGDLS and CDR2 YYNGEE. V lost 4 bases and J 7 bases, leaving 15 bases between the germline ends. The library targeted TCRbeta and was prepared with unique molecular identifiers. Using its own MiXCR run on the PCR reads, TCRdb lists one record per CDR3 protein. The sample holds some 200,000 distinct CDR3 sequences, 7.5% to 10% seen once. The chain links TRBV9 to TRBJ2-1; D is unresolved. The receptor was derived from a human donor who donated a stem cell graft to a child with SCID. Here the sequenced sample was PBMCs from the stem cell graft donor, taken from the stem cell graft. Written as DNA, the CDR3 is TGTGCCAGCAGCTCCGGGCGCCTGGGAAATGAGCAGTTCTTC. Translated, it gives CASSSGRLGNEQFF.